This T cell receptor (beta chain) was retrieved from a study of shared clonotypes between healthy human individuals. Study observations and caveats: Tissue TCR repertoires likely differ from these blood-only repertoires.

About this clone itself: Its antigen is unidentified.

The CDR3 is made up of 13 amino acids. Looked up from germline, CDR1 is WSHSY and CDR2 is SAAADI. V shed 7 bases and J 6 bases; nucleotides not matched to a gene: 9. Each PCR replicate from the sorted subsets contained 150 to 200 ng DNA, which is about 30,000 T cell genomes. Only in-frame clones appear in the TCRdb table, and some are missing; sequencing was by immunoSEQ multiplex PCR. The table has 2 million to 2.5 million clones, roughly 93% seen once. A CD45RA-negative memory subset and a CD45RA+ naive subset were separated from the CD4+ cells. Material: naive CD4+ T cells from PBMCs. Subset specified: CD45RA+ positively selected. The source is a man between 18 and 29 years old in good health. Some clones in this sample may be carry-over from other donors' samples. The rearrangement links TRBV10-2 to TRBJ2-7; 7 bases line up with TRBD2. The DNA for the CDR3 is TGCGCCAGCACCCCGGAACCGGGGGGCGAGCAGTACTTC. It codes for CASTPEPGGEQYF.